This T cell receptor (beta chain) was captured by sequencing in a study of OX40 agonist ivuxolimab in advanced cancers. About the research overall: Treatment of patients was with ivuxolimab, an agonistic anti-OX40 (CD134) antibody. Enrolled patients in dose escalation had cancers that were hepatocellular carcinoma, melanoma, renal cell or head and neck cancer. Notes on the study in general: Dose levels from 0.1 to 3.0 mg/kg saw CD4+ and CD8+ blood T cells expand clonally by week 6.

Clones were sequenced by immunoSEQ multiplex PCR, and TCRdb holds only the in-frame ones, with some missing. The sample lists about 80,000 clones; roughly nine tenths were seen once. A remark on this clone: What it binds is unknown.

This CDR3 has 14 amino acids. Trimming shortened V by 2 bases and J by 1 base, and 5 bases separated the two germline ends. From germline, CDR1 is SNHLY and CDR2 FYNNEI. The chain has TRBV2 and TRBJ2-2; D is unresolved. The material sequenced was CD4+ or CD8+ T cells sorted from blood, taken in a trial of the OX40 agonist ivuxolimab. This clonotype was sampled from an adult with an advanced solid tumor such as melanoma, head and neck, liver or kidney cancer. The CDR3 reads CASSEKWNTGELFF. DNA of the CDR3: TGTGCCAGCAGTGAAAAGTGGAACACCGGGGAGCTGTTTTTT. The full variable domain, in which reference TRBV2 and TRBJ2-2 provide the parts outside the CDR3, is EPEVTQTPSHQVTQMGQEVILRCVPISNHLYFYWYRQILGQKVEFLVSFYNNEISEKSEIFDDQFSVERPDGSNFTLKIRSTKLEDSAMYFCASSEKWNTGELFFGEGSRLTVL.